A selection of T cell receptor beta chains follows, all from one sample in a study of long-term antiretroviral therapy in people with HIV. Data came from immunoSEQ multiplex PCR; TCRdb stores just in-frame clones and leaves some out. The data contain around 30,000 clones, 95% of them singletons. This specimen was unsorted PBMCs, taken 5.3 years after starting antiretroviral therapy. These receptors were collected from a man aged 25 to 40 with HIV. CDR3s include the opening cysteine and the closing phenylalanine or tryptophan. The D gene is left open where the match is weak. Only some rows state a clone size, as once, few, many or a class for expanded clones.

clone_size | d_call | j_call | v_call | cdr3_aa | cdr3_nt
NA | NA | TRBJ2-3 | TRBV7-3 | CASSLTTSTTDTQYF | TGTGCCAGCAGCTTAACCACTTCAACCACAGATACGCAGTATTTT
NA | NA | TRBJ2-7 | TRBV6-1 | CASSVSGSGSYKQYF | TGTGCCAGCAGTGTATCGGGTAGTGGTTCCTACAAGCAGTACTTC
NA | NA | TRBJ2-5 | TRBV13 | CASSSVGGETQYF | TGTGCCAGCAGCTCGGTCGGGGGAGAGACCCAGTACTTC
NA | TRBD2 | TRBJ2-1 | TRBV5-5 | CASSLSRLAGAYNSYNEQFF | TGTGCCAGCAGCTTGTCCCGACTAGCGGGGGCCTATAACTCCTACAATGAGCAGTTCTTC
NA | TRBD2 | TRBJ2-7 | TRBV25-1 | CASSSGRAHEQYF | TGTGCCAGTAGTAGCGGGAGGGCCCACGAGCAGTACTTC
NA | NA | TRBJ2-7 | TRBV6-5 | CASSYSRTPIYEQYF | TGTGCCAGCAGTTACTCCCGGACACCTATTTACGAGCAGTACTTC
NA | NA | TRBJ1-4 | TRBV4-1 | CASSQDRLGTAEKLFF | TGCGCCAGCAGCCAAGATCGACTGGGCACGGCGGAAAAACTGTTTTTT
NA | TRBD1 | TRBJ2-3 | TRBV4-1 | CASSLRQGALSTDTQYF | TGCGCCAGCAGCCTTCGACAGGGAGCCCTCTCCACAGATACGCAGTATTTT
NA | NA | TRBJ2-7 | TRBV10-1 | CASSEQFSYEQYF | TGCGCCAGCAGTGAACAGTTCTCCTACGAGCAGTACTTC
NA | NA | TRBJ1-4 | TRBV6-1 | CASSDSATNEKLFF | TGTGCCAGCAGTGACTCAGCAACTAATGAAAAACTGTTTTTT
NA | NA | TRBJ2-1 | TRBV10-2 | CASSDGGQSYNEQFF | TGCGCCAGCAGTGACGGCGGGCAGTCCTACAATGAGCAGTTCTTC
NA | NA | TRBJ2-5 | TRBV30 | CAWSETGVYETQYF | TGTGCCTGGAGCGAGACAGGCGTTTATGAGACCCAGTACTTC
NA | TRBD2 | TRBJ2-2 | TRBV7-9 | CASSLGGLVGNTGELFF | TGTGCCAGCAGCTTAGGGGGACTAGTAGGGAACACCGGGGAGCTGTTTTTT
once | NA | TRBJ2-3 | TRBV9 | CASSEFRGPKDTQYF | TGTGCCAGCAGCGAATTTAGAGGCCCAAAAGATACGCAGTATTTT
NA | NA | TRBJ2-5 | TRBV4-1 | CASSQWVGPETQYF | TGCGCCAGCAGCCAATGGGTCGGGCCAGAGACCCAGTACTTC
NA | NA | TRBJ2-7 | TRBV7-2 | CASSLVGNTYEQYF | TGTGCCAGCAGCTTAGTGGGCAACACCTACGAGCAGTACTTC
NA | NA | TRBJ2-5 | TRBV18 | CASSPTGIETQYF | TGTGCCAGCTCACCAACAGGGATCGAGACCCAGTACTTC
NA | NA | TRBJ2-3 | TRBV7-6 | CASSSVGTDTQYF | TGTGCCAGCAGCTCCGTAGGTACAGATACGCAGTATTTT
NA | NA | TRBJ1-1 | TRBV12-5 | CASGLSTPGETEAFF | TGTGCTAGTGGTTTGTCGACCCCCGGGGAAACTGAAGCTTTCTTT
NA | TRBD2 | TRBJ2-1 | TRBV2 | CASNPRTSPNEQFF | TGTGCCAGCAACCCCAGGACTAGTCCCAATGAGCAGTTCTTC
NA | TRBD1 | TRBJ1-1 | TRBV19 | CASAGTDMNTEAFF | TGTGCCAGTGCCGGGACAGATATGAACACTGAAGCTTTCTTT
NA | TRBD2 | TRBJ2-1 | TRBV13 | CASSSLLAGDINEQFF | TGTGCCAGCAGCTCACTACTAGCGGGAGACATCAATGAGCAGTTCTTC
NA | NA | TRBJ1-1 | TRBV5-6 | CASSFTTRGTEAFF | TGTGCCAGCAGCTTTACCACACGGGGCACTGAAGCTTTCTTT
NA | NA | TRBJ1-3 | TRBV13 | CASSFPGNTIYF | TGTGCCAGCAGTTTTCCAGGAAACACCATATATTTT
NA | NA | TRBJ2-7 | TRBV5-4 | CASSPFPPGEQYF | TGTGCCAGCAGCCCATTCCCGCCGGGGGAGCAGTACTTC
once | NA | TRBJ1-5 | TRBV30 | CAWDRDGHNQPQHF | TGTGCCTGGGATAGGGACGGCCACAATCAGCCCCAGCATTTT
NA | NA | TRBJ2-7 | TRBV6-1 | CASSETNPGGYYEQYF | TGTGCCAGCAGTGAAACAAACCCCGGGGGCTATTACGAGCAGTACTTC
NA | TRBD2 | TRBJ2-5 | TRBV9 | CASSVAGVRETQYF | TGTGCCAGCAGCGTCGCGGGAGTGAGGGAGACCCAGTACTTC
few | NA | TRBJ1-6 | TRBV6-4 | CASSDSRDGSSPLHF | TGTGCCAGCAGTGACTCCCGGGATGGGAGTTCACCCCTCCACTTT
NA | NA | TRBJ1-5 | TRBV11-2 | CASSLTDRYQPQHF | TGTGCCAGCAGCTTAACGGACAGATATCAGCCCCAGCATTTT
NA | TRBD2 | TRBJ2-1 | TRBV7-3 | CASMASGYNEQFF | TGTGCCAGCATGGCTAGCGGCTACAATGAGCAGTTCTTC
NA | NA | TRBJ1-4 | TRBV5-1 | CASREQGREKLFF | TGCGCCAGCAGGGAGCAGGGGCGAGAAAAACTGTTTTTT
NA | NA | TRBJ2-7 | TRBV6-5 | CASSYSGRSSYEQYF | TGTGCCAGCAGTTACTCTGGCAGGAGTTCCTACGAGCAGTACTTC